This is a list of T cell receptor beta chains from one sample in a study of blood T cell repertoires in COVID-19. Sequenced by immunoSEQ multiplex PCR; TCRdb stores in-frame clones only, minus some. The table records some 150,000 clones, about 73% of them present only once. The sample consisted of peripheral blood. All receptors derive from a man aged 80 or over with acute or convalescent COVID-19. Both conserved end residues are part of each CDR3. Each record gives: clone size, V gene, D gene, J gene, CDR3 DNA, CDR3 protein. D genes are given only for firm matches. The size field is filled for only some rows; it gives once, few, many or a size class.

once	TRBV7-2	TRBD2	TRBJ2-3	TGTGCCAGCAGCTTGCGGGGGGTAAGCACAGATACGCAGTATTTT	CASSLRGVSTDTQYF
.	TRBV7-2	.	TRBJ2-1	TGTGCCAGCAGCTCCAGGGTCTATGAGCAGTTCTTC	CASSSRVYEQFF
.	TRBV7-2	TRBD2	TRBJ2-1	TGTGCCAGCAGCTTAGTGACTAGCGGGGGGAACGAGCAGTTCTTC	CASSLVTSGGNEQFF
.	TRBV5-1	TRBD2	TRBJ2-5	TGCGCCAGCAGCTCGAGCGGGGGGGAGACCCAGTACTTC	CASSSSGGETQYF
.	TRBV4-1	.	TRBJ1-1	TGCGCCAGCAGCCAAGAGGGAGTGTACACTGAAGCTTTCTTT	CASSQEGVYTEAFF
.	TRBV27	TRBD1	TRBJ2-2	TGTGCCAGCAGTCAATGGACAGGGGGTCGAACCGGGGAGCTGTTTTTT	CASSQWTGGRTGELFF
.	TRBV19	.	TRBJ2-3	TGTGCCAGTAGCCAACAGAGCACAGATACGCAGTATTTT	CASSQQSTDTQYF
.	TRBV5-1	.	TRBJ2-2	TGCGCCAGCAGCTTGGCGCTTACTTCAGCTTACTACGACACCGGGGAGCTGTTTTTT	CASSLALTSAYYDTGELFF
.	TRBV6-5	.	TRBJ1-1	TGTGCCAGCAGCACACTGAACACTGAAGCTTTCTTT	CASSTLNTEAFF
.	TRBV11-2	.	TRBJ2-4	TGTGCCAGCAGCTCCCCGCGGGGCGGATGGGGCAAAAACATTCAGTACTTC	CASSSPRGGWGKNIQYF
.	TRBV6-5	TRBD1	TRBJ2-1	TGTGCCAGCAGTAGGGGACAGGGAGGATACAATGAGCAGTTCTTC	CASSRGQGGYNEQFF
.	TRBV6-6	.	TRBJ1-2	TGTGCCAGCAGCCCCGGCGGAGCTAACTATGGCTACACCTTC	CASSPGGANYGYTF
.	TRBV7-2	TRBD1	TRBJ1-2	TGTGCCAGCAGCGCCGGGACAGGCTATGGCTACACCTTC	CASSAGTGYGYTF
.	TRBV2	TRBD2	TRBJ2-3	TGTGCCAGCAGTGCTCTAGCGGGGGGCCTTGGGACGCAGTATTTT	CASSALAGGLGTQYF
.	TRBV9	.	TRBJ2-3	TGTGCCAGCAGCCCCCAGGGTCGGGTGTGGAGCACAGATACGCAGTATTTT	CASSPQGRVWSTDTQYF
few	TRBV30	.	TRBJ1-2	TGTGCCGGGCCTCAGGGGAACTATGGCTACACCTTC	CAGPQGNYGYTF
few	TRBV11-3	TRBD2	TRBJ2-1	TGTGCCAGCAGCTCGGGGGGCTCCTACAATGAGCAGTTCTTC	CASSSGGSYNEQFF
once	TRBV11-2	.	TRBJ1-2	TGTGCCAGCAGCTTAGATCCCGAGTATGGCTACACCTTC	CASSLDPEYGYTF
.	TRBV11-2	.	TRBJ2-3	TGTGCCAGCAGCTTAGAGGGCAGGGTAACAGATACGCAGTATTTT	CASSLEGRVTDTQYF
.	TRBV5-1	TRBD2	TRBJ2-5	TGCGCCAGCAGCCATAATCCGACTAGCGGGGGGCTAGACAAGACCCAGTACTTC	CASSHNPTSGGLDKTQYF
few	TRBV28	.	TRBJ1-5	TGTGCCAGCATTAGGGGGGGCAGCAATCAGCCCCAGCATTTT	CASIRGGSNQPQHF
.	TRBV10-3	TRBD2	TRBJ2-3	TGTGCCATCAGTGTCAGCGGGGCCGGGGGGGATACGCAGTATTTT	CAISVSGAGGDTQYF
once	TRBV29-1	TRBD1	TRBJ1-1	TGCAGCGTTCGGACAGGGGCAAACACTGAAGCTTTCTTT	CSVRTGANTEAFF
few	TRBV28	.	TRBJ1-5	TGTGCCAGCAGCGTCGGGGGGAATCAGCCCCAGCATTTT	CASSVGGNQPQHF
few	TRBV2	.	TRBJ2-2	TGTGCCAGGACCGGGACACCGGCCGGGGAGCTGTTTTTT	CARTGTPAGELFF
many	TRBV7-9	TRBD1	TRBJ1-1	TGTGCCAGCAGCGACCGCCCGGACAGGTCGATCGCTGAAGCTTTCTTT	CASSDRPDRSIAEAFF
.	TRBV5-1	.	TRBJ1-4	TGCGCCAGCAGCGCGACGGGAGGCTGGGATGAAAAACTGTTTTTT	CASSATGGWDEKLFF
.	TRBV6-5	TRBD1	TRBJ1-1	TGTGCCAGCCACAGGGGGACTGAAGCTTTCTTT	CASHRGTEAFF
.	TRBV6-1	.	TRBJ2-3	TGTGCCAGCAGTGACCGGTGGGATACGCAGTATTTT	CASSDRWDTQYF
few	TRBV2	.	TRBJ2-1	TGTGCCAGCAGTGCGGGTTACAATGAGCAGTTCTTC	CASSAGYNEQFF
.	TRBV28	.	TRBJ1-2	TGTGCCAGCGTCCCCAGTTCAGGGGTCTACTACACCTTC	CASVPSSGVYYTF
.	TRBV18	TRBD2	TRBJ2-1	TGTGCCAGCTCCCAACAACCTCTAGCGGGGAGCTACAATGAGCAGTTCTTC	CASSQQPLAGSYNEQFF
.	TRBV21-1	.	TRBJ2-3	TGTGCCAGCCCGTCAGTAGCGGGGGACACAGATACGCAGTATTTT	CASPSVAGDTDTQYF
.	TRBV6-2/TRBV6-3	TRBD1	TRBJ2-5	TGTGCCAGCAGTGACGACCCGGGACAGGGGGACTTC	CASSDDPGQGDF
.	TRBV7-6	TRBD1	TRBJ2-5	TGTGCCAGCAGCTTAGGGACAGGGGTACAAGAGACCCAGTACTTC	CASSLGTGVQETQYF
.	TRBV5-1	TRBD1	TRBJ2-1	TGCGCCAGCAGCTTGGGGGACAGAGACAATGAGCAGTTCTTC	CASSLGDRDNEQFF
.	TRBV19	.	TRBJ1-1	TGTGCCAGTAAAAAGGACAGTACCACTGAAGCTTTCTTT	CASKKDSTTEAFF
.	TRBV5-1	TRBD1	TRBJ1-5	TGCGCCAGCAGCTTGGGACGGACAGGGGATCAGCCCCAGCATTTT	CASSLGRTGDQPQHF
.	TRBV7-9	.	TRBJ2-7	TGTGCCAGCAGCCGTCGTGAGCTAGCCGCCTACGAGCAGTACTTC	CASSRRELAAYEQYF
.	TRBV6-5	TRBD1	TRBJ1-2	TGTGCCAGCAGACCTCAGGGGGCTGGTTACTATGGCTACACCTTC	CASRPQGAGYYGYTF
.	TRBV19	.	TRBJ2-7	TGTGCCAGTAGTACGCAGGGGGGCTTTCCCTACGAGCAGTACTTC	CASSTQGGFPYEQYF
.	TRBV5-6	.	TRBJ1-2	TGTGCCAGCAGCTTAGGTTGGGGCGGTAACTATGGCTACACCTTC	CASSLGWGGNYGYTF
once	TRBV19	.	TRBJ2-3	TGTGCCAGTAGTATATCACGGGTCAGCACAGATACGCAGTATTTT	CASSISRVSTDTQYF
.	TRBV18	.	TRBJ2-2	TGTGCCAGCTCACCACCACAGCTCACTCGGCTGTTTTTT	CASSPPQLTRLFF
few	TRBV3-1/TRBV3-2	.	TRBJ1-2	TGTGCCAGCAGCCAAGTGCAGAAAGGCTACACCTTC	CASSQVQKGYTF
.	TRBV5-4	.	TRBJ2-1	TGTGCCAGCAGCTTGCCCGCTAGCAGATCCTACAATGAGCAGTTCTTC	CASSLPASRSYNEQFF
few	TRBV12-3/TRBV12-4	.	TRBJ1-1	TGTGCCAGCAGTCTCGGAGCCAGGGCACTAGCTTTCTTT	CASSLGARALAFF
.	TRBV19	.	TRBJ1-2	TGTGCCAGTAGTCGCGGGGTGGTGTATGGCTACACCTTC	CASSRGVVYGYTF